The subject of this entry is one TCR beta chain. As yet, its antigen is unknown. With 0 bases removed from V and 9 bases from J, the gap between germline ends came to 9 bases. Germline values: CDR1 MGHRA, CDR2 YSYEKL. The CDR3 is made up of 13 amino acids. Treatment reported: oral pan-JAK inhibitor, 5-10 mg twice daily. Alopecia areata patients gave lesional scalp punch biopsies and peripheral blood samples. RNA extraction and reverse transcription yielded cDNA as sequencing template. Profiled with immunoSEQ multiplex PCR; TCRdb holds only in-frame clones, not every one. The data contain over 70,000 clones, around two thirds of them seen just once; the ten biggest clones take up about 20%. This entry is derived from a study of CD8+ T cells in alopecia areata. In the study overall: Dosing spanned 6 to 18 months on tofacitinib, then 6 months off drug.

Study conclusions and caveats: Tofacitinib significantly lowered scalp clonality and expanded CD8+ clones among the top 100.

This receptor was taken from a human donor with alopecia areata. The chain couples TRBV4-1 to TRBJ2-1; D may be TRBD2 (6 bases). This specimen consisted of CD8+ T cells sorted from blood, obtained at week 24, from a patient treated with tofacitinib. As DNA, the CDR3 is TGCGCCAGCAGCCAAGATCTCGGGGGTGAGCAGTTCTTC. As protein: CASSQDLGGEQFF.